The 2 T cell receptor beta chains below come from one sample, sequenced in a study of beta chain features in type 1 diabetes. Isolated RNA was reverse transcribed in full, so expressed TCRB transcripts were sequenced. The table came from immunoSEQ multiplex PCR; TCRdb's copy has only in-frame clones and leaves some out. Of approximately 330,000 clones in the sample, roughly 11% were seen once. The sample consisted of naive CD4+ T cells from blood. These receptors were obtained from a woman aged 25 to 39 in good health.

This clone was seen more than once but under ten times. The rearrangement links TRBV18 to TRBJ2-1; D is unclear. The ends were cut back, 3 bases at V and 6 bases at J, with 3 bases in the middle. The CDR3 spans 11 residues. Germline CDR1 is KGHSH and CDR2 is LQKENI. DNA for the CDR3: TGTGCCAGCTCACCCGGCAATGAGCAGTTCTTC. This translates into CASSPGNEQFF.

This clone was counted a few times. This chain joins TRBV7-8 and TRBJ2-1; 7 nucleotides align to TRBD1. There are 15 residues in the CDR3. The germline V gene encodes CDR1 SGHVS and CDR2 FQNEAQ. The V segment lost 6 bases and the J segment 3 bases; nucleotides outside the gene matches: 8. The CDR3 loop is CASRQNRGVYNEQFF. For the CDR3, the DNA is TGTGCCAGCAGGCAAAACAGGGGTGTCTACAATGAGCAGTTCTTC.